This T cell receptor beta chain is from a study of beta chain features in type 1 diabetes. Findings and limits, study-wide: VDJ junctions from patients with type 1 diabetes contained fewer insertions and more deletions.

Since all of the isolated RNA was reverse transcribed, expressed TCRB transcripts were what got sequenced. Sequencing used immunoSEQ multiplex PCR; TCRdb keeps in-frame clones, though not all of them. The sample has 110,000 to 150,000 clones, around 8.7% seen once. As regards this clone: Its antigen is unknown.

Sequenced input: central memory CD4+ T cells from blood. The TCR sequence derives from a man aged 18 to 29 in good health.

DNA of the CDR3: TGTGCCAGCAGCCGCGGGGGAGCGGGCTCCTACAATGAGCAGTTCTTC. This encodes CASSRGGAGSYNEQFF. This chain uses TRBV7-9 with TRBJ2-1; 7 nucleotides align to TRBD2. CDR1 is SEHNR, CDR2 FQNEAQ, per germline (reference sequence). V shed 5 bases and J 0 bases; nucleotides not matched to a gene: 7. CDR3 size: 16 residues.